The clone carrying this T cell receptor beta chain occurred a few times. Its matching antigen is unknown. Each CDR3 protein gets one entry after TCRdb re-called the RACE reads with MiXCR. The sample holds around 380,000 distinct CDR3 sequences, around 4.8% seen once. The V segment lost 9 bases and the J segment 2 bases; nucleotides outside the gene matches: 6. CDR3 length: 13 amino acids. Germline lookup yields CDR1 SGHTA and CDR2 FQGNSA. Time point defined: patch test 1, 2 weeks after DPC sensitization. This sample's treatment: therapeutic diphenylcyclopropenone sensitization with weekly scalp DPC. The record originates from a study of human T cells and chemical hapten exposure. Whole-study findings and limits: After DPC sensitization, TCRs above 1 in 1000 frequency showed no change.

Sequenced material: whole blood, taken in connection with sensitization to the hapten diphenylcyclopropenone (DPC). The source of this sequence is a woman between 50 and 59 years old with alopecia areata. Some clones in this sample may be carry-over from other donors' samples. J is TRBJ2-5 and V is TRBV7-2, with 7 positions matching TRBD2. CDR3 in DNA: TGTGCCAGTAGACTAGCAGCACAAGAGACCCAGTACTTC. Translating it yields CASRLAAQETQYF.